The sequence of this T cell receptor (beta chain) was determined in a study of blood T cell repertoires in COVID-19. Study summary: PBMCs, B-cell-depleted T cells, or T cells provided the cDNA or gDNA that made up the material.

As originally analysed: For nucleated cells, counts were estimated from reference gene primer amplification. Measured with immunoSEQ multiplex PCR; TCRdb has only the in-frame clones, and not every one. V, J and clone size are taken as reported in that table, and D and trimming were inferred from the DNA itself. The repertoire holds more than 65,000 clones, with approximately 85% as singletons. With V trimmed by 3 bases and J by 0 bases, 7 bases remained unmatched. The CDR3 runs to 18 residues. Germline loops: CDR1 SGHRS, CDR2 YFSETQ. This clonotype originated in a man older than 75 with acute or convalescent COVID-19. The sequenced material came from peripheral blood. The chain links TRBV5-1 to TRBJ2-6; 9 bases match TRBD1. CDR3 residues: CASSYDRGASSGANVLTF. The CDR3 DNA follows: TGCGCCAGCAGCTACGACAGGGGGGCTAGCTCTGGGGCCAACGTCCTGACTTTC.